This T cell receptor beta chain was obtained from a study of PD-1 blockade in mismatch repair-deficient tumors. In the study overall: All were previously treated, progressing patients with about 12 mismatch repair-deficient cancer types. General study points: All three positive peptides came from frameshift mutations, yielding 110 to 150 blood TCRs. After pembrolizumab, tumor-resident clones rose rapidly, then generally contracted before radiologic responses.

Time point meaning: roughly 11-day in vitro stimulation with candidate neoantigen peptide 7. A roughly ten-day in vitro culture was run per each of several reactive peptides. Clones were sequenced by immunoSEQ multiplex PCR, and TCRdb holds only the in-frame ones, with some missing. The sample shows 7,500 to 10,000 clones, approximately 89% of them seen only once. Remarks on this clone: Its target is not known.

The V and J ends lost 0 bases and 9 bases, in that order; junction bases with no gene match: 7. Germline V gene sequence: CDR1 SGDLS, CDR2 YYNGEE. There are 15 residues in the CDR3. The chain has TRBV9 and TRBJ2-1; 9 bases align to TRBD2. Sequences were derived from cells cultured in vitro, sampled from a patient treated with pembrolizumab. This sequence was found in an adult with mismatch repair-deficient cancer. This CDR3 reads CASSVEGLASGEQFF. The CDR3, as DNA: TGTGCCAGCAGCGTAGAGGGACTAGCCTCCGGTGAGCAGTTCTTC.